The clone carrying this TCR beta chain was observed at least ten times. This specimen belongs to a study of T cells in Graves' hyperthyroidism and ophthalmopathy. RNA transcripts gave rise to amplified TCR beta CDR3 regions. A set of HTBI primers served as the primers for a first-round RT-PCR of the TCR CDR3. Via MiXCR, TCRdb re-called the multiplex PCR reads, giving one row per CDR3 protein. The sample holds about 580,000 distinct CDR3 sequences, approximately 44% seen once. Newly diagnosed hyperthyroidism patients aged 18 to 65 years had disease lasting under 2 months. Germline-derived CDR1 and CDR2 are DFQATT and SNEGSKA (reference sequence). Trimming shortened V by 3 bases and J by 8 bases, and 13 bases separated the two germline ends. There are 12 residues in the CDR3.

This chain links TRBV20-1 with TRBJ1-2; D uncertain. Sequences were obtained from peripheral blood or thyroid tissue (not recorded which). This receptor was taken from a woman aged 18-29 years with Graves' hyperthyroidism. CDR3 DNA sequence: TGCAGTGCTAGGATTCAGGAGCGAGGCTACACCTTC. Translated: CSARIQERGYTF.